Listed below are T cell receptor beta chains from one sample, sequenced in a study of blood T cell repertoires in COVID-19. TCRdb's copy holds only in-frame clones and misses some; the assay was immunoSEQ multiplex PCR. This sample has around 100,000 clones; 65% to 75% occur once, and the top ten carry around 6.3%. The specimen was peripheral blood. These receptors were taken from a man at least 80 years old with acute or convalescent COVID-19. The CDR3 runs from the conserved cysteine through the conserved F or W. The order of the fields is D gene, J gene, V gene, clone size, CDR3 protein, CDR3 DNA. The D gene is left open where the match is weak. Where a row states a size, it is once, few, many or the class of an expanded clone; other rows omit it.

D: TRBD1; J: TRBJ1-5; V: TRBV2; size: once; CDR3: CASSQDRDGGPQHF; DNA: TGTGCCAGCAGTCAGGACAGGGATGGGGGGCCCCAGCATTTT
D: .; J: TRBJ2-5; V: TRBV18; size: few; CDR3: CASSPQHPQETQYF; DNA: TGTGCCAGCTCACCACAGCACCCGCAAGAGACCCAGTACTTC
D: TRBD1; J: TRBJ2-3; V: TRBV7-2; size: .; CDR3: CASSFGTGGTDTQYF; DNA: TGTGCCAGCAGCTTCGGGACAGGGGGCACAGATACGCAGTATTTT
D: TRBD2; J: TRBJ2-1; V: TRBV7-2; size: once; CDR3: CASSSLAGPGNEQFF; DNA: TGTGCCAGCAGCTCACTAGCGGGCCCGGGGAATGAGCAGTTCTTC
D: TRBD2; J: TRBJ2-3; V: TRBV5-1; size: .; CDR3: CASSLNGRADTQYF; DNA: TGCGCCAGCAGCTTGAACGGGAGGGCAGATACGCAGTATTTT
D: .; J: TRBJ1-1; V: TRBV11-2; size: few; CDR3: CASSPGHVTEAFF; DNA: TGTGCCAGCAGCCCCGGACACGTCACTGAAGCTTTCTTT
D: TRBD1; J: TRBJ2-1; V: TRBV6-5; size: .; CDR3: CASSYWTGAGYNEQFF; DNA: TGTGCCAGCAGTTACTGGACAGGGGCTGGATACAATGAGCAGTTCTTC
D: .; J: TRBJ1-3; V: TRBV29-1; size: once; CDR3: CSVALMTESGNTIYF; DNA: TGCAGCGTTGCCCTAATGACAGAGTCTGGAAACACCATATATTTT
D: TRBD2; J: TRBJ2-1; V: TRBV19; size: .; CDR3: CASSILAGGPFNEQFF; DNA: TGTGCCAGTAGTATACTAGCGGGAGGGCCGTTCAATGAGCAGTTCTTC
D: .; J: TRBJ1-1; V: TRBV28; size: .; CDR3: CASVILGRDTEAFF; DNA: TGTGCCAGCGTTATCCTAGGCCGGGACACTGAAGCTTTCTTT
D: TRBD2; J: TRBJ2-7; V: TRBV15; size: few; CDR3: CATSTTSGVNEQYF; DNA: TGTGCCACCAGCACGACTAGCGGGGTAAACGAGCAGTACTTC
D: .; J: TRBJ1-2; V: TRBV9; size: few; CDR3: CASSASSYGYTF; DNA: TGTGCCAGCAGCGCCTCTAGCTATGGCTACACCTTC
D: TRBD2; J: TRBJ2-1; V: TRBV24-1; size: .; CDR3: CATSDLSGGRQFF; DNA: TGTGCCACCAGTGATTTGAGCGGGGGGCGTCAGTTCTTC
D: .; J: TRBJ2-2; V: TRBV7-2; size: .; CDR3: CASSPRPGGELFF; DNA: TGTGCCAGCAGCCCCCGACCAGGCGGGGAGCTGTTTTTT
D: .; J: TRBJ2-5; V: TRBV18; size: .; CDR3: CASSDRGGTQYF; DNA: TGTGCCAGCTCGGACCGGGGTGGGACCCAGTACTTC
D: TRBD2; J: TRBJ2-1; V: TRBV7-2; size: .; CDR3: CASSLASGRAPGNEQFF; DNA: TGTGCCAGCAGCTTAGCCAGCGGGAGGGCCCCGGGCAATGAGCAGTTCTTC